These 32 T cell receptor beta chains share one sample of origin, sequenced in a study of T-cell memory formation after mild COVID-19 listed by TCRdb under 2021. Library preparation employed 5' RACE. Sequencing used an Illumina NovaSeq 6000. TCRdb reran the public reads through fastp at Q25 and MiXCR, keeping productive beta chains. Entries that share a CDR3 protein sequence are merged under the most common genes and DNA. Here the sample has some 150,000 distinct CDR3 sequences; approximately 21% occur a single time. The ten biggest clones cover around 2.5% of the sample. Sequenced sample: PBMCs or a T cell subset sorted from them (not recorded which). The receptors here all came from an adult woman who had mild COVID-19 (a few samples of this study predate the infection). The sample titles of this study are shuffled in the database, so cell type and time point are left out; the donor was told from shared clones.

This clonotype was counted only a few times. J is TRBJ2-3 and V is TRBV7-2; D may be TRBD1 (7 bases). The CDR3 runs to 12 residues. V lost 3 bases, J lost 8 bases, and 9 bases lay in between. Germline CDR1 reads SGHTA; CDR2 reads FQGNSA. CDR3 coding DNA: TGTGCCAGCAGCTTCCAGGGGGGTACGCAGTATTTT. Its translation is CASSFQGGTQYF.

The chain is built from TRBV9 and TRBJ2-5, with D perhaps matching TRBD1 (6 bases). The CDR3 contains 13 residues. The germline V gene has CDR1 SGDLS and CDR2 YYNGEE. Trimming shortened V by 4 bases and J by 5 bases, and 12 bases separated the two germline ends. CDR3 sequence: CASSPQGWETQYF. DNA for the CDR3: TGTGCCAGCAGCCCACAGGGTTGGGAGACCCAGTACTTC.

This clonotype has a handful of counts. The chain recombines TRBV15 with TRBJ2-3; D is undetermined. Germline V gene data show CDR1 as LNHNV and CDR2 as YYDKDF (reference sequence). Trimming shortened V by 0 bases and J by 1 base, and 5 bases separated the two germline ends. There are 14 residues in the CDR3. This CDR3 reads CATSRDLGTDTQYF. In DNA, the CDR3 is TGTGCCACCAGCAGAGATCTAGGCACAGATACGCAGTATTTT.

This clonotype has only a few counts. CDR3 bases: TGCGCCAGCAGCGTCGGACAGGGGGCAAATTCACCCCTCCACTTT. It specifies CASSVGQGANSPLHF. The J gene is TRBJ1-6, the V gene TRBV5-1, with 11 bases matching TRBD1. V lost 4 bases to trimming and J lost 7 bases; unmatched junction nucleotides: 4. The CDR3 extends over 15 amino acids. From germline, CDR1 is SGHRS and CDR2 YFSETQ.

V gene TRBV4-1 combines with J gene TRBJ2-1; TRBD1 is a possible D gene (6 bases). The CDR3 covers 16 residues. CDR1 and CDR2 (germline): MGHRA, YSYEKL. V shed 4 bases and J shed 4 bases, with 17 bases lying between them. The CDR3 nucleotides are TGCGCCAGCAGCCCGCGGACAGACCCACGATACAATGAGCAGTTCTTC. Translating gives CASSPRTDPRYNEQFF.

V usage is TRBV5-1 and J usage is TRBJ2-2; D ambiguous. The CDR3 spans 16 residues. V was trimmed by 0 bases and J by 3 bases, leaving 12 bases between them. Germline CDR1 reads SGHRS; CDR2 reads YFSETQ. CDR3 coding DNA: TGCGCCAGCAGCTTGGGTATCCTATCGGACACCGGGGAGCTGTTTTTT. It specifies CASSLGILSDTGELFF.

This clonotype was counted between two and nine times. The chain is built from TRBV24-1 and TRBJ2-3; maybe TRBD1 (6 bases). The germline CDR1 and CDR2 sequences are KGHDR and SFDVKD. This CDR3 contains 16 residues. Trimming took off 5 bases at V and 4 bases at J, with 18 bases between the two ends. The CDR3 region is CATSVSGRGSADTQYF. The CDR3 coding sequence is TGTGCCACCAGTGTGTCGGGTAGGGGGTCCGCAGATACGCAGTATTTT.

The chain couples TRBV10-3 to TRBJ2-5; 11 positions agree with TRBD2. Germline assignment: CDR1 ENHRY and CDR2 SYGVKD. The CDR3 length is 16 residues. The V and J ends lost 2 bases and 2 bases, in that order; junction bases with no gene match: 4. The CDR3 loop reads CAISERLAGPQETQYF. The CDR3 nucleotides are TGTGCCATCAGTGAGAGACTAGCGGGACCTCAAGAGACCCAGTACTTC.

The V gene is TRBV5-1, the J gene TRBJ1-5; TRBD1 matches at 7 bases. CDR3 size: 15 residues. The germline V gene encodes CDR1 SGHRS and CDR2 YFSETQ. V dropped 0 bases and J dropped 5; count of bases not matched to a gene: 5. CDR3 protein: CASSLDTGEYQPQHF. CDR3 nucleotide sequence: TGCGCCAGCAGCTTGGATACAGGGGAATATCAGCCCCAGCATTTT.

The chain carries TRBV5-6 and TRBJ2-7; 7 nucleotides align to TRBD1. This CDR3 is built from 18 residues. Germline V lookup: CDR1 SGHDT, CDR2 YYEEEE. The V and J ends lost 2 bases and 0 bases, in that order; junction bases with no gene match: 14. Here the CDR3 DNA reads TGTGCCAGCAGCTTTTGGCGACAGGGACGGATGGGCTCCTACGAGCAGTACTTC. Its translation is CASSFWRQGRMGSYEQYF.

This rearrangement joins TRBV29-1 to TRBJ1-1, with unresolved D. Trimming took off 4 bases at V and 0 bases at J, with 6 bases between the two ends. The CDR3 loop spans 12 amino acids. CDR1 and CDR2 (germline): SQVTM, ANQGSEA. CDR3 sequence (DNA): TGCAGCGTTGGATGGGTGAACACTGAAGCTTTCTTT. Translated, it gives CSVGWVNTEAFF.

This clonotype was seen a handful of times. CDR3 protein: CASSPSGPGLAGLYSYEQYF. CDR3 bases: TGTGCCAGCAGTCCCTCCGGACCGGGACTAGCGGGCCTATACTCCTACGAGCAGTACTTC. The genes are TRBV27 and TRBJ2-7, with 12 positions matching TRBD2. CDR1 is MNHEY, CDR2 SMNVEV, per germline (reference sequence). The CDR3 is 20 amino acids. Trimming at V came to 5 bases and at J to 0 bases, leaving 17 bases not matched to a gene.

The CDR3 nucleotides read TGTGCCAGCAGTTTCTTAGGACAGCAGAACACTGAAGCTTTCTTT. Protein: CASSFLGQQNTEAFF. The V and J genes are TRBV12-3 or TRBV12-4 and TRBJ1-1, with D perhaps matching TRBD1 (6 bases). V was clipped by 3 bases and J by 1 base, with 12 bases between them. CDR3 length equals 15 residues.

V and J are TRBV11-2 and TRBJ2-2, with D possibly TRBD2 on 6 matching bases. There are 13 residues in the CDR3. V was cut by 4 bases and J by 11 bases, with 14 bases left in between. Looked up from germline, CDR1 is SGHAT and CDR2 is FQNNGV. In DNA, the CDR3 is TGTGCCAGCAGCTCCCCGGGGCGGGGTGAGCTGTTTTTT. As protein: CASSSPGRGELFF.

The chain joins TRBV7-2 to TRBJ2-3; the D gene could be TRBD1 or TRBD2 (6 bases each). Between the trimmed V and J ends, which lost 8 bases and 2 bases, there was a span of 17 bases. The CDR3 runs 15 residues. The germline CDR1 and CDR2 sequences are SGHTA and FQGNSA. This chain's CDR3 is CASWRGDGLTDTQYF. The CDR3 DNA is TGTGCCAGCTGGAGGGGGGACGGTCTCACAGATACGCAGTATTTT.

In this sample, this clonotype turned up many times. The chain recombines TRBV7-2 with TRBJ2-2, with 12 positions matching TRBD2. The length of the CDR3 is 18 residues. V gave up 5 bases and J gave up 5 bases; unmatched junction bases: 12. Per the germline V gene, CDR1 is SGHTA and CDR2 is FQGNSA. The CDR3 nucleotides read TGTGCCAGCAGCACTTTTAGGAGACTAGCGGGAGAGACCGGGGAGCTGTTTTTT. Encoded protein: CASSTFRRLAGETGELFF.

Ten or more counts support this clonotype. The rearrangement links TRBV24-1 to TRBJ2-2, with TRBD1 matching 7 bases. V lost 4 bases, J lost 4 bases, and 11 bases stayed unmatched. CDR3 length equals 17 residues. Germline values: CDR1 KGHDR, CDR2 SFDVKD. Here the CDR3 reads CATSDRQGISTTGELFF. The DNA of the CDR3 is TGTGCCACCAGTGACCGACAGGGTATCTCGACCACCGGGGAGCTGTTTTTT.

The rearrangement uses TRBV7-3 and TRBJ1-1; no clear D. The germline V gene encodes CDR1 SGHTA and CDR2 FQGTGA. V was trimmed by 4 bases and J by 3 bases, leaving 12 bases between them. The CDR3 spans 14 residues. As DNA, the CDR3 is TGTGCCAGCAGCTCCCACGGTGCGGACACTGAAGCTTTCTTT. Its translation is CASSSHGADTEAFF.

This chain uses TRBV27 with TRBJ1-1; D not resolved. This CDR3 contains 17 residues. The V end was cut by 2 bases, the J end by 4 bases, with 20 bases between. Germline V gene data show CDR1 as MNHEY and CDR2 as SMNVEV (reference sequence). CDR3: CASSLGQPAPKGTEAFF. CDR3 DNA: TGTGCCAGCAGTTTAGGGCAGCCCGCCCCCAAAGGCACTGAAGCTTTCTTT.

Ten or more counts support this clonotype. The chain joins TRBV7-6 to TRBJ2-1; no clear D. V lost 5 bases, J lost 6 bases, and 20 bases lay in between. Germline CDR1 reads SGHVS; CDR2 reads FNYEAQ. The CDR3 runs 16 residues. In nucleotides, the CDR3 is TGTGCCAGCAGCCTCATGTCGAACACGAATCCCAATGAGCAGTTCTTC. Its protein is CASSLMSNTNPNEQFF.

This clonotype was observed a few times. This chain's CDR3 is CASRGPDQPQHF. The CDR3 coding sequence is TGTGCCAGCAGGGGCCCTGATCAGCCCCAGCATTTT. The chain employs TRBV6-6 and TRBJ1-5; no reliable D call. The V gene lost 6 bases and the J gene lost 5 bases, with 8 bases spanning the gap. CDR1 MNHNY and CDR2 SVGAGI come from the germline V gene (reference sequence). This CDR3 is 12 amino acids long.

This clonotype was detected a few times. The genes are TRBV5-1 and TRBJ1-1, with no clear D. Deletions cut 4 bases from V and 0 bases from J, with 22 bases between. Per the germline V gene, CDR1 is SGHRS and CDR2 is YFSETQ. This CDR3 has 18 residues. The CDR3 coding sequence is TGCGCCAGCAGCCCCCGGGCGGTTGGGGATGCTGTGAACACTGAAGCTTTCTTT. This encodes CASSPRAVGDAVNTEAFF. Full variable domain (remainder filled in from reference TRBV5-1 and TRBJ1-1): KAGVTQTPRYLIKTRGQQVTLSCSPISGHRSVSWYQQTPGQGLQFLFEYFSETQRNKGNFPGRFSGRQFSNSRSEMNVSTLELGDSALYLCASSPRAVGDAVNTEAFFGQGTRLTVV.

This clonotype was detected a few times. J is TRBJ2-7 and V is TRBV7-2; 7 positions match TRBD1. Germline V CDR1 and CDR2: SGHTA, FQGNSA. Trimming at V came to 3 bases and at J to 3 bases, leaving 8 bases not matched to a gene. CDR3 size: 15 residues. The chain's CDR3 is CASSLTTGKFYEQYF. DNA for the CDR3: TGTGCCAGCAGCTTGACGACAGGGAAGTTCTACGAGCAGTACTTC.

This clonotype has more than one count but fewer than ten. This sequence joins TRBV20-1 and TRBJ1-1, with 9 bases fitting TRBD1. Germline CDR1 reads DFQATT; CDR2 reads SNEGSKA (reference sequence). The CDR3 spans 12 residues. Here the CDR3 DNA reads TGCAGGGGACAGGGAGGCCCCGGTGAAGCTTTCTTT. It yields the protein CRGQGGPGEAFF.

V and J are TRBV7-3 and TRBJ1-6; D unclear. The germline V gene encodes CDR1 SGHTA and CDR2 FQGTGA. The CDR3 has 12 residues. Trimming shortened V by 8 bases and J by 4 bases, and 6 bases separated the two germline ends. The CDR3: CASGQYNSPLHF. The CDR3 bases are TGTGCCAGCGGGCAGTATAATTCACCCCTCCACTTT.

This clonotype turned up a few times. The chain has TRBV19 and TRBJ2-2; weak D call: TRBD1 (6 bases). There are 14 residues in the CDR3. Germline V gene lookup returns CDR1 LNHDA and CDR2 SQIVND (reference sequence). V was shortened by 7 bases and J by 1 base, with 10 bases between the two germline ends. CDR3 in amino acids: CASTLTGNTGELFF. The DNA for the CDR3 is TGTGCCAGTACCTTGACAGGGAACACCGGGGAGCTGTTTTTT.

The chain recombines TRBV10-3 with TRBJ2-1; D call uncertain. V was shortened by 2 bases and J by 6 bases, with 11 bases between the two germline ends. Germline loops: CDR1 ENHRY, CDR2 SYGVKD. CDR3 length: 14 residues. In nucleotides, the CDR3 is TGTGCCATCAGTGAGGGGGTCATCGGCAATGAGCAGTTCTTC. Translated: CAISEGVIGNEQFF.

This clonotype has more than one count but fewer than ten. The V gene is TRBV3-1, the J gene TRBJ2-1; the match to TRBD1 covers 8 bases. The CDR3 spans 15 residues. J was trimmed by 2 bases and V by 1 base; bases with no gene match: 1. CDR1 and CDR2 (germline): LGHDT, YNNKEL (reference sequence). CDR3: CASSQVDRAYNEQFF. The CDR3 nucleotides read TGTGCCAGCAGCCAAGTGGACAGGGCCTACAATGAGCAGTTCTTC.

This clonotype was observed a handful of times. This chain links TRBV12-3 or TRBV12-4 with TRBJ2-1; 11 bases line up with TRBD2. This CDR3 has 16 amino acids. J was trimmed by 6 bases and V by 2 bases; bases with no gene match: 6. The CDR3: CASSLPGTSGLNEQFF. In DNA form, the CDR3 reads TGTGCCAGCAGTTTACCCGGGACTAGCGGCCTCAATGAGCAGTTCTTC.

The chain has TRBV6-6 and TRBJ2-7; 11 bases fit TRBD2. The CDR3 loop spans 16 amino acids. The junction had 3 bases not matched to a gene; V was cut back by 2 bases and J by 0 bases. Germline values: CDR1 MNHNY, CDR2 SVGAGI (reference sequence). As DNA, the CDR3 is TGTGCCAGCAGTTACACCGGGACTAGCGGCTCCTACGAGCAGTACTTC. Translating gives CASSYTGTSGSYEQYF.

This clonotype has more than one count but fewer than ten. The chain joins TRBV24-1 to TRBJ2-5; D tentatively reads TRBD1 or TRBD2 (5 bases each). The germline V and J ends were trimmed by 4 bases and 4 bases, with 12 bases remaining between them. The length of the CDR3 is 14 residues. Germline-derived CDR1 and CDR2 are KGHDR and SFDVKD. DNA for the CDR3: TGTGCCACCAGTGACCCGGGACCAGGAGAGACCCAGTACTTC. This translates into CATSDPGPGETQYF.

At least ten counts were recorded for this clonotype. This sequence joins TRBV11-2 and TRBJ2-1, with 7 bases that match TRBD2. The CDR3 sequence is 17 residues long. Germline V CDR1 and CDR2: SGHAT, FQNNGV. After removal of 3 bases from V and 10 bases from J, the junction contained 18 bases not matched to a gene. As DNA, the CDR3 is TGTGCCAGCAGCTTTAGGGGCAAACTAGCGAATTGGGGGGAGCAGTTCTTC. Protein sequence: CASSFRGKLANWGEQFF.